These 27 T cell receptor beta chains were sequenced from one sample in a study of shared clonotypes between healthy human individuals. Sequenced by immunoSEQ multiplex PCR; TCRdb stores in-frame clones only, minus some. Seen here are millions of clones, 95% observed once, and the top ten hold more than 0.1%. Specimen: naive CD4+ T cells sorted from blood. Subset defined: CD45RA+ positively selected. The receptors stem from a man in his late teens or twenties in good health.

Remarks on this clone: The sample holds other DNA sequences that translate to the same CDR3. The CDR3 region has the DNA TGTGCCAGTAGTGGAGGACCTAATCAGCCCCAGCATTTT. Protein sequence: CASSGGPNQPQHF. The chain carries TRBV19 and TRBJ1-5; no clear D. The length of the CDR3 is 13 residues. The V gene lost 5 bases and the J gene lost 4 bases, with 9 bases spanning the gap. The germline CDR1 and CDR2 sequences are LNHDA and SQIVND (reference sequence).

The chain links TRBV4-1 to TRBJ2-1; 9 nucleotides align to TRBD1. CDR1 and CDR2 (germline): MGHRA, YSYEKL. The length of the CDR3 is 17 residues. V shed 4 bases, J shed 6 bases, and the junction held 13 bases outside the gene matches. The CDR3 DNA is TGCGCCAGCAGCCCCCACTACGGGACAGGGACTTTCAATGAGCAGTTCTTC. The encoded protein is CASSPHYGTGTFNEQFF.

CDR3 bases: TGTGCCAGCAGTAACCTTGGCAACCTCTACAATGAGCAGTTCTTC. Translated: CASSNLGNLYNEQFF. The chain links TRBV9 to TRBJ2-1; D not certain. This CDR3 region has 15 residues. Germline assignment: CDR1 SGDLS and CDR2 YYNGEE. The germline V and J ends were trimmed by 5 bases and 3 bases, with 15 bases remaining between them.

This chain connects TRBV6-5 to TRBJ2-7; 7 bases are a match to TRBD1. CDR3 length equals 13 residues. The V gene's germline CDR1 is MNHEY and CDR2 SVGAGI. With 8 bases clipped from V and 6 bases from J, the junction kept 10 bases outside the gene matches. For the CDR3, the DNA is TGTGCCAGCGGGAGACAGGGTCTGAGCGAGCAGTACTTC. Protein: CASGRQGLSEQYF.

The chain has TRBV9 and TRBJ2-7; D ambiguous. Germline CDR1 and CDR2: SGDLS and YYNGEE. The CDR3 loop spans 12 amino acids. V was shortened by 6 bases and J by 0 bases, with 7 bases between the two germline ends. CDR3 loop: CASTRSSYEQYF. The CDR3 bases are TGTGCCAGCACCAGGAGCTCCTACGAGCAGTACTTC. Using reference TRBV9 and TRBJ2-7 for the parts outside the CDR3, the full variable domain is DSGVTQTPKHLITATGQRVTLRCSPRSGDLSVYWYQQSLDQGLQFLIQYYNGEERAKGNILERFSAQQFPDLHSELNLSSLELGDSALYFCASTRSSYEQYFGPGTRLTVT.

CDR3 nucleotides: TGTGCCAGCAGCCGGGACAGGGGATGGCTGGGGGACACCGGGGAGCTGTTTTTT. This translates into CASSRDRGWLGDTGELFF. This chain uses TRBV25-1 with TRBJ2-2; 10 bases agree with TRBD1. CDR3 length equals 18 residues. CDR1 and CDR2 (germline): MGHDK, SYGVNS. The V gene end was trimmed by 6 bases and the J gene end by 3 bases; junction bases not matched to a gene: 13.

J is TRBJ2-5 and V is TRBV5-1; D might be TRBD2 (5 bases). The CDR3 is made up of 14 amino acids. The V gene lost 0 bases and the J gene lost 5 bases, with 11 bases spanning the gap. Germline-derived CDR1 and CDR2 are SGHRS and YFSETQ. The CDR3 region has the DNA TGCGCCAGCAGCTTGGCCGGGGTGATGGAGACCCAGTACTTC. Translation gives CASSLAGVMETQYF.

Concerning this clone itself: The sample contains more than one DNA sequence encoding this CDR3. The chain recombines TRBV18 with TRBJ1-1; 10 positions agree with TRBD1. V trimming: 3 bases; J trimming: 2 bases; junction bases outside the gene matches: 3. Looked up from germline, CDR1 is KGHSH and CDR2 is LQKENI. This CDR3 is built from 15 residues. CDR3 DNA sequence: TGTGCCAGCTCACCTGGGGACAGGGGAAACACTGAAGCTTTCTTT. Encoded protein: CASSPGDRGNTEAFF. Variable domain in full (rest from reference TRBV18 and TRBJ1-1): NAGVMQNPRHLVRRRGQEARLRCSPMKGHSHVYWYRQLPEEGLKFMVYLQKENIIDESGMPKERFSAEFPKEGPSILRIQQVVRGDSAAYFCASSPGDRGNTEAFFGQGTRLTVV.

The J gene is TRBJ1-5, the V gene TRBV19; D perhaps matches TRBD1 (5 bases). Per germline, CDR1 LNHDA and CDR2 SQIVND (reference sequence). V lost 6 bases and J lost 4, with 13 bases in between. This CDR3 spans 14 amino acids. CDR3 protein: CASSPGMGNQPQHF. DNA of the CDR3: TGTGCCAGTAGCCCAGGGATGGGGAATCAGCCCCAGCATTTT. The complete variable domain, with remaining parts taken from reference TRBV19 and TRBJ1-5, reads DGGITQSPKYLFRKEGQNVTLSCEQNLNHDAMYWYRQDPGQGLRLIYYSQIVNDFQKGDIAEGYSVSREKKESFPLTVTSAQKNPTAFYLCASSPGMGNQPQHFGDGTRLSIL.

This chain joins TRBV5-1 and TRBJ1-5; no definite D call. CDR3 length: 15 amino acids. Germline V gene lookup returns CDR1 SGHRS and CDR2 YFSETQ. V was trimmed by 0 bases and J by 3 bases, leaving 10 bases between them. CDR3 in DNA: TGCGCCAGCAGCTTGGGAGACGCTGCCAATCAGCCCCAGCATTTT. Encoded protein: CASSLGDAANQPQHF.

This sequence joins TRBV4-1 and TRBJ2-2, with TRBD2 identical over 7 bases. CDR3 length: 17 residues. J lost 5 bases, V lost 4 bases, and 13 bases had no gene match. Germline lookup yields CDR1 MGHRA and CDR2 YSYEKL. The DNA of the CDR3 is TGCGCCAGCAGCCCTGGGAGGGCTACCAAAAGGACCGGGGAGCTGTTTTTT. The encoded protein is CASSPGRATKRTGELFF.

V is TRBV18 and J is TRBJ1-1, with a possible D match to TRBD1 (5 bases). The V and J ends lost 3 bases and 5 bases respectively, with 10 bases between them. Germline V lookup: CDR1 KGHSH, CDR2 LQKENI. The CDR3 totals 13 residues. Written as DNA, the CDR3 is TGTGCCAGCTCACCCAGGGCGGGTACTGAAGCTTTCTTT. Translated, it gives CASSPRAGTEAFF.

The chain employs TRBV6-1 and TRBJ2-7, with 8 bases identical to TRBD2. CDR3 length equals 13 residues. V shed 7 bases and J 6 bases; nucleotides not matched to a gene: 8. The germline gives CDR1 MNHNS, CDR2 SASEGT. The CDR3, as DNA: TGTGCCAGCAAACGAGCGGGAGTTACCGAGCAGTACTTC. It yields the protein CASKRAGVTEQYF.

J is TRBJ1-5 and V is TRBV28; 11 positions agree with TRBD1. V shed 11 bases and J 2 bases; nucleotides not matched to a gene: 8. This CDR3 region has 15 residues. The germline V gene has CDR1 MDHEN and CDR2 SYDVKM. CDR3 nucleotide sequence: TGTGCCCTTAAAGGGACAGGGGGTCGCAATCAGCCCCAGCATTTT. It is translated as CALKGTGGRNQPQHF.

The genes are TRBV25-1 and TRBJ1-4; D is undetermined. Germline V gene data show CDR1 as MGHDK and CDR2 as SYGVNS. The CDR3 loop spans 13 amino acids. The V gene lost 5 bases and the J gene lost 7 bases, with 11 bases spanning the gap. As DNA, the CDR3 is TGTGCCAGCAGTAGGTCTAAGAGTGAAAAACTGTTTTTT. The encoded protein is CASSRSKSEKLFF.

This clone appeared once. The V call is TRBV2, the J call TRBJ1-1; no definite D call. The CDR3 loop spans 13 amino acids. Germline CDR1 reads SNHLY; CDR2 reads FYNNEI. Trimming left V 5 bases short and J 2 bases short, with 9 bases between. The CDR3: CASSQQRNTEAFF. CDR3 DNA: TGTGCCAGCAGTCAACAGAGAAACACTGAAGCTTTCTTT.

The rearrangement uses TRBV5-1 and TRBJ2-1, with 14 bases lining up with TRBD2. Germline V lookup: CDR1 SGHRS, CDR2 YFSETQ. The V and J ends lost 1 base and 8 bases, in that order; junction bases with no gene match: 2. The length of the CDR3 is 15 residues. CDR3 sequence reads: CASSLLGLAGDEQFF. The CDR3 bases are TGCGCCAGCAGCTTGTTGGGACTAGCGGGAGATGAGCAGTTCTTC. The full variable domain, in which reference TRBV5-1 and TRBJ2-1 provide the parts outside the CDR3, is KAGVTQTPRYLIKTRGQQVTLSCSPISGHRSVSWYQQTPGQGLQFLFEYFSETQRNKGNFPGRFSGRQFSNSRSEMNVSTLELGDSALYLCASSLLGLAGDEQFFGPGTRLTVL.

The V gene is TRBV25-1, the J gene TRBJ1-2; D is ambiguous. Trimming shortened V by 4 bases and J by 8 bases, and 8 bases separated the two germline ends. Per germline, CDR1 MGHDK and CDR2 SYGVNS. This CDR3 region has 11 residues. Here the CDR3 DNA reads TGTGCCAGCAGTGGAGGTCAAGGCTACACCTTC. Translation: CASSGGQGYTF.

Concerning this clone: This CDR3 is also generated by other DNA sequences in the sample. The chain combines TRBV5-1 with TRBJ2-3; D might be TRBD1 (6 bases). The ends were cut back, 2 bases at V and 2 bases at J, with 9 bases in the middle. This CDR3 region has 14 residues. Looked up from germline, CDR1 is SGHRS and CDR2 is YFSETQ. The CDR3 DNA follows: TGCGCCAGCAGCTTCGGGACAACCACAGATACGCAGTATTTT. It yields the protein CASSFGTTTDTQYF.

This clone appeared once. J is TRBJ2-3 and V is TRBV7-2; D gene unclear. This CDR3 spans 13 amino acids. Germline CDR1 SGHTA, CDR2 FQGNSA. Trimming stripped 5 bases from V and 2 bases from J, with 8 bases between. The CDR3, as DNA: TGTGCCAGCAGCGGGAAGTACACAGATACGCAGTATTTT. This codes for CASSGKYTDTQYF.

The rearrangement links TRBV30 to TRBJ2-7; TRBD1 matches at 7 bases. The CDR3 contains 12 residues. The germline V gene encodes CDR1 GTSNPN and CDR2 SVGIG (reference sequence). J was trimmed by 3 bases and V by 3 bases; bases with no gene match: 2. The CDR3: CAWSQGVYEQYF. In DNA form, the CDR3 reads TGTGCCTGGAGCCAGGGGGTCTACGAGCAGTACTTC.

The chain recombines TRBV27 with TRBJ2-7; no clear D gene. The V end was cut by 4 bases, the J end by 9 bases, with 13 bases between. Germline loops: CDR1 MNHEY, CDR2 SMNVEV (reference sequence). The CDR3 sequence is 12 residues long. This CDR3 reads CASSSTQLGQYF. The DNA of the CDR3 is TGTGCCAGCAGTTCCACTCAGCTCGGGCAGTACTTC.

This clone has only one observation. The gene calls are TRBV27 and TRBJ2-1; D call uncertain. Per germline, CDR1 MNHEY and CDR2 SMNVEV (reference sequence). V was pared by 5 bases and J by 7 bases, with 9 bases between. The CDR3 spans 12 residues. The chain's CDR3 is CASSPLGNEQFF. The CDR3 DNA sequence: TGTGCCAGCAGTCCCCTGGGTAATGAGCAGTTCTTC.

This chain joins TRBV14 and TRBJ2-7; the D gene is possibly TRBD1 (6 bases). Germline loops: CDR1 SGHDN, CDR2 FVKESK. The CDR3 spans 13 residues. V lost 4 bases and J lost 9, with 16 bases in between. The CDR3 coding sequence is TGTGCCAGCAGCCGGCCGGGGACATCCGGGCAGTACTTC. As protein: CASSRPGTSGQYF.

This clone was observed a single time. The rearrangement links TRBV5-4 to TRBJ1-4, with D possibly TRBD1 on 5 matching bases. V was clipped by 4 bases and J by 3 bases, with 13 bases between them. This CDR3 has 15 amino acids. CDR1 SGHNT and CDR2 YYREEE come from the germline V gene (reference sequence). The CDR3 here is CASSAGTGPNEKLFF. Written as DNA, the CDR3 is TGTGCCAGCAGCGCGGGGACGGGACCTAATGAAAAACTGTTTTTT.

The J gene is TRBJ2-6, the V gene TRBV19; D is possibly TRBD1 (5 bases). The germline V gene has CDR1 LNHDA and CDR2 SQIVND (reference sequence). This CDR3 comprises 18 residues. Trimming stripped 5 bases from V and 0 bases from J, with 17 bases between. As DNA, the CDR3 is TGTGCCAGTAGTTCCCACAGGTCACTCCTCTCTGGGGCCAACGTCCTGACTTTC. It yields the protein CASSSHRSLLSGANVLTF.

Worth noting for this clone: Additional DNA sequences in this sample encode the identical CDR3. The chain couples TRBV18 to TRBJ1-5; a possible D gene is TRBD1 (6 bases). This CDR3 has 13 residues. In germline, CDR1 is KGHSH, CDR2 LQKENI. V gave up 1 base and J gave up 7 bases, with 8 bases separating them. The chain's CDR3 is CASSPQGEQPQHF. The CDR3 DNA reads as TGTGCCAGCTCACCACAGGGGGAACAGCCCCAGCATTTT.